This is a list of T cell receptor beta chains from one sample in a study of blood T cell repertoires in COVID-19. Sequenced by immunoSEQ multiplex PCR; TCRdb stores in-frame clones only, minus some. The sample has some 56,000 clones, about 76% seen once. The material sequenced was peripheral blood. The source is a woman aged 80 or over with active or convalescent COVID-19. Each CDR3 is given with its conserved first and last residue. Fields, in order: V gene, D gene, clone size, J gene, CDR3 DNA, CDR3 protein. The D gene is left open where the match is weak. Clone size appears in some rows only: once, few, many, or a class for an expanded clone.

TRBV10-3	TRBD2	-	TRBJ2-5	TGTGCCACCCACAAGGGAGGGAACCAAGAGACCCAGTACTTC	CATHKGGNQETQYF
TRBV4-1	TRBD2	-	TRBJ2-2	TGCGCCAGCAGCGTCCTGGGGGGGACCACCGGGGAGCTGTTTTTT	CASSVLGGTTGELFF
TRBV2	-	-	TRBJ1-2	TGTGCCAGCGATGGGGGAGACAGGCCTCTGGGCTACACCTTC	CASDGGDRPLGYTF
TRBV6-5	-	-	TRBJ1-2	TGTGCCAGCAGACTGGGGGCGCAGGAGACCTATGGCTACACCTTC	CASRLGAQETYGYTF
TRBV4-2	TRBD2	-	TRBJ2-1	TGTGCCAGCAGCCAAGTAATGGGACTAGCGGGGGACGGGGAGCAGTTCTTC	CASSQVMGLAGDGEQFF
TRBV2	-	-	TRBJ1-5	TGTGCCAGCAGTGAAATGGGGGGTGGGAACAATCAGCCCCAGCATTTT	CASSEMGGGNNQPQHF
TRBV19	-	once	TRBJ1-4	TGTGCCAGTACCCAACCGGGAGCAACTAATGAAAAACTGTTTTTT	CASTQPGATNEKLFF
TRBV5-8	-	-	TRBJ1-1	TGTGCCAGCAGCTTCTACCTGACAGGCGGGAACACTGAAGCTTTCTTT	CASSFYLTGGNTEAFF
TRBV27	TRBD1	medium-sized	TRBJ1-1	TGTGCCAGCAGTCCGGGACAGTCTACTGAAGCTTTCTTT	CASSPGQSTEAFF
TRBV6-5	-	-	TRBJ1-2	TGTGCCAGCAGTTACTCGCGGTTGTATGGCTACACCTTC	CASSYSRLYGYTF
TRBV10-3	-	-	TRBJ1-2	TGTGCCATCAGTCCGGGTCAAGCCTTTGGCTACACCTTC	CAISPGQAFGYTF
TRBV12-3/TRBV12-4	-	-	TRBJ1-1	TGTGCCAGCACCAAAGCGGGTTTCACTGAAGCTTTCTTT	CASTKAGFTEAFF
TRBV9	TRBD2	-	TRBJ2-7	TGTGCCAGCAGCCCCATCCCGGGACTAGGTGAGCAGTACTTC	CASSPIPGLGEQYF
TRBV7-3	-	-	TRBJ2-3	TGTGCCAGCAGCTTAAGGCGGGGCGCCACAGATACGCAGTATTTT	CASSLRRGATDTQYF
TRBV5-1	TRBD1	-	TRBJ2-1	TGCGCCAGCTACGGGACAGGGCCTTTTGAGCAGTTCTTC	CASYGTGPFEQFF
TRBV20-1	-	-	TRBJ1-1	TGCAGTGCTAGTGGGGCCTGGGACACTGAAGCTTTCTTT	CSASGAWDTEAFF
TRBV5-1	TRBD2	-	TRBJ2-7	TGCGCCAGCAGCTTGGAAGGCGGGGGGTCCTACGAGCAGTACTTC	CASSLEGGGSYEQYF
TRBV2	-	-	TRBJ1-2	TGTGCCAGCAGTGACCCCGTCGGGGTTGGCGGCTACACCTTC	CASSDPVGVGGYTF
TRBV27	TRBD1	once	TRBJ2-7	TGTGCCAGCAGACCTAGACAGGGGAGTTACGAGCAGTACTTC	CASRPRQGSYEQYF
TRBV7-2	TRBD2	few	TRBJ2-7	TGTGCCAGCAGCCTCGGGACTAGCGGGTACTACGAGCAGTACTTC	CASSLGTSGYYEQYF
TRBV29-1	-	-	TRBJ1-4	TGCAGCGTGGGGCGGATGGGTGAAAAACTGTTTTTT	CSVGRMGEKLFF
TRBV5-5	TRBD2	-	TRBJ2-6	TGTGCCAGCAGCCGTCCGACGGGGGGTCTTGGGGCCAACGTCCTGACTTTC	CASSRPTGGLGANVLTF
TRBV6-1	-	-	TRBJ2-7	TGTGCCAGCAGTGAAATGGGCACCTACGAGCAGTACTTC	CASSEMGTYEQYF
TRBV18	TRBD1	-	TRBJ2-5	TGTGCCAGCTCATACACAGGGGGAGAAGAGACCCAGTACTTC	CASSYTGGEETQYF
TRBV5-4	-	once	TRBJ1-3	TGTGCCAGCAGCTTGGGAGACAGCAGCTCTGGAAACACCATATATTTT	CASSLGDSSSGNTIYF
TRBV7-9	-	medium-sized	TRBJ1-1	TGTGCCAGCAGCATCCGTCGGGGGGGCACTGAAGCTTTCTTT	CASSIRRGGTEAFF
TRBV7-2	-	-	TRBJ1-1	TGTGCCAGCAGCTTATATCCGGGGAACACTGAAGCTTTCTTT	CASSLYPGNTEAFF
TRBV3-1/TRBV3-2	TRBD2	few	TRBJ2-4	TGTGCCAGCAGCCGCGGGACTAGCGGGGGGACTGCCAAAAACATTCAGTACTTC	CASSRGTSGGTAKNIQYF
TRBV7-9	TRBD1	many	TRBJ1-1	TGTGCCAGCAGCTTAGAAGGGACAGGGAGCACTGAAGCTTTCTTT	CASSLEGTGSTEAFF
TRBV5-1	-	-	TRBJ1-6	TGCGCCAGCAGCTTGGCGTGGGAGGGATCTTCACCCCTCCACTTT	CASSLAWEGSSPLHF
TRBV27	TRBD1	-	TRBJ2-1	TGTGCCAGCAGTTTGCCGGGGACAGGCTACAATGAGCAGTTCTTC	CASSLPGTGYNEQFF
TRBV21-1	-	many	TRBJ1-5	TGTGCCAGCAGCAAAGCTGGACAGGGAAGACAGCCCCAGCATTTT	CASSKAGQGRQPQHF
TRBV15	TRBD2	-	TRBJ2-1	TGTGCTACGGGCGGGGGTACCTACAATGAGCAGTTCTTC	CATGGGTYNEQFF
TRBV3-1/TRBV3-2	TRBD1	once	TRBJ1-6	TGTGCCAGCAGCCCACCCGGACAGGGAAATTCACCCCTCCACTTT	CASSPPGQGNSPLHF
TRBV7-2	-	-	TRBJ2-7	TGTGCCAGCAGCTCCAGACCAGGGTGGGAGCAGTACTTC	CASSSRPGWEQYF
TRBV7-2	TRBD1	-	TRBJ2-4	TGTGCCAGCAGCCCGAGGGACAGGGTAGGGACCAAAAACATTCAGTACTTC	CASSPRDRVGTKNIQYF
TRBV29-1	-	-	TRBJ1-2	TGCAGCGTTGATTTAGGGAAGGGGGGCTACACCTTC	CSVDLGKGGYTF
TRBV10-3	-	-	TRBJ1-3	TGTGCCATCAGGGCAGGGGTAAGCTCTGGAAACACCATATATTTT	CAIRAGVSSGNTIYF
TRBV28	-	-	TRBJ2-1	TGTGCCAGCAGGTACCCCCCCGCAGATGAGCAGTTCTTC	CASRYPPADEQFF
TRBV28	TRBD1	-	TRBJ2-1	TGTGCCAGCAGTTTCCGGGACAGGGTATGGAATGAGCAGTTCTTC	CASSFRDRVWNEQFF
TRBV7-2	-	-	TRBJ1-6	TGTGCCAGCAGCGGAGGGGCGGCTGCACCCCTCCACTTT	CASSGGAAAPLHF
TRBV3-1/TRBV3-2	-	once	TRBJ1-1	TGTGCCAGCAGCCAAGTCCAGGGGAACACTGAAGCTTTCTTT	CASSQVQGNTEAFF
TRBV10-1	-	-	TRBJ1-2	TGCGCCAGCAGAGACAGGTGGAAGAACTATGGCTACACCTTC	CASRDRWKNYGYTF
TRBV4-3	-	-	TRBJ2-1	TGCGCCAGCAGCCAAGATCGGGGGAGCGACATTAATGAGCAGTTCTTC	CASSQDRGSDINEQFF
TRBV9	TRBD1	-	TRBJ1-2	TGTGCCAGCAGCACAGGGGTTGGGACAAACTATGGCTACACCTTC	CASSTGVGTNYGYTF
TRBV4-3	-	-	TRBJ2-1	TGCGCCAGCAGCCAAGGTAGTCAGGGGGGCAATGAGCAGTTCTTC	CASSQGSQGGNEQFF
TRBV29-1	TRBD1	-	TRBJ2-4	TGCAGCGTTGCGAGGGACAGGGAGGCAAACATTCAGTACTTC	CSVARDREANIQYF
TRBV29-1	-	once	TRBJ2-3	TGCAGCGCACATGGGACTCCCGGCGCGTATTTT	CSAHGTPGAYF
TRBV6-5	TRBD1	-	TRBJ2-7	TGTGCCAGCAGTTACCGGGACAGGGACGACGAGCAGTACTTC	CASSYRDRDDEQYF
TRBV4-1	-	-	TRBJ2-7	TGCGCCAGCAGCCAAGATAAGGACTATCCTTCCTACGAGCAGTACTTC	CASSQDKDYPSYEQYF
TRBV6-5	TRBD1	once	TRBJ1-2	TGTGCCAGCGAAGGGGGCGCGTCAGCTAACTATGGCTACACCTTC	CASEGGASANYGYTF
TRBV12-5	-	-	TRBJ2-2	TGTGCTAGTGCGGGACGGGGGGCCCCCACCGGGGAGCTGTTTTTT	CASAGRGAPTGELFF